This passage covers 15 T cell receptor beta chains from one sample sequenced in a study of response to subunit inactivated influenza vaccine. One entry per CDR3 protein, called by TCRdb with MiXCR from the RT-PCR reads. The sample has 530,000 or so distinct CDR3 sequences, 12% seen once. The material was PBMCs from blood, obtained on the day of vaccination. These TCRs come from a man aged 45-65 years who received an inactivated influenza vaccine.

This clonotype came up many times. The V call is TRBV27, the J call TRBJ2-1; D perhaps matches TRBD2 (5 bases). Germline CDR1 and CDR2: MNHEY and SMNVEV (reference sequence). The CDR3 is 15 amino acids. V was clipped by 0 bases and J by 9 bases, with 15 bases between them. In nucleotides, the CDR3 is TGTGCCAGCAGTTTATCACTGTTCGTAGGGAGTGAGCAGTTCTTC. The encoded protein is CASSLSLFVGSEQFF.

The V gene is TRBV7-9, the J gene TRBJ2-5; TRBD1 might be the D (6 bases). CDR3 length: 12 amino acids. Trimming left V 7 bases short and J 5 bases short, with 11 bases between. CDR1 SEHNR and CDR2 FQNEAQ come from the germline V gene (reference sequence). The CDR3 DNA reads as TGTGCCAGCACCAGGGGCGCGGAGACCCAGTACTTC. As protein: CASTRGAETQYF.

V and J are TRBV7-3 and TRBJ2-1; 7 positions agree with TRBD2. The CDR3 length is 13 residues. Germline CDR1 and CDR2: SGHTA and FQGTGA. The trim removed 4 bases at V and 6 bases at J, leaving 3 bases unmatched. The chain's CDR3 is CASSWSGANEQFF. CDR3 in DNA: TGTGCCAGCAGCTGGAGCGGGGCCAATGAGCAGTTCTTC.

This clonotype was detected only a few times. This chain links TRBV6-2 or TRBV6-3 with TRBJ2-1; TRBD2 matches at 10 bases. V was pared by 2 bases and J by 3 bases, with 4 bases of the junction left unmatched. This CDR3 is 16 amino acids long. Germline assignment: CDR1 MNHEY and CDR2 SVGEGT. The CDR3 protein is CASSYPSGRVYNEQFF. CDR3 coding DNA: TGTGCCAGCAGTTACCCAAGCGGGAGGGTCTACAATGAGCAGTTCTTC.

This clonotype was picked up many times. The rearrangement links TRBV6-1 to TRBJ1-1; D call uncertain. V shed 5 bases and J shed 0 bases, with 13 bases lying between them. This CDR3 comprises 15 residues. The germline gives CDR1 MNHNS, CDR2 SASEGT. The CDR3 sequence: CASSPTGYLNTEAFF. As DNA, the CDR3 is TGTGCCAGCAGTCCCACGGGGTATTTGAACACTGAAGCTTTCTTT.

This chain uses TRBV11-1 with TRBJ2-7; TRBD1 aligns across 9 bases. Germline V lookup: CDR1 SGHAT, CDR2 FQDESV (reference sequence). J lost 2 bases, V lost 8 bases, and 10 bases had no gene match. The CDR3 sequence is 15 residues long. The CDR3 region is CASALTGTGTYEQYF. Written as DNA, the CDR3 is TGTGCCAGCGCCCTAACCGGGACAGGGACCTACGAGCAGTACTTC.

The chain joins TRBV3-1 to TRBJ1-4; the D is unclear. The CDR3 sequence is 14 residues long. V lost 1 base to trimming and J lost 5 bases, with 8 bases between them. Germline V lookup: CDR1 LGHDT, CDR2 YNNKEL (reference sequence). The CDR3 nucleotides read TGTGCCAGCAGCCAAGGGAGTACCAATGAAAAACTGTTTTTT. Its translation is CASSQGSTNEKLFF.

This clonotype was detected a few times. The J gene is TRBJ2-3, the V gene TRBV20-1, with TRBD2 matching over 15 bases. The CDR3 runs to 17 residues. Germline CDR1 is DFQATT and CDR2 is SNEGSKA (reference sequence). J was trimmed by 7 bases and V by 6 bases; bases with no gene match: 14. The CDR3 sequence: CSAKPYTGLAGGYTQYF. The DNA of the CDR3 is TGCAGTGCCAAACCATACACGGGACTAGCGGGAGGTTATACGCAGTATTTT.

The chain uses TRBV24-1 and TRBJ2-1, with no clear D. From germline, CDR1 is KGHDR and CDR2 SFDVKD. This CDR3 spans 15 amino acids. V lost 4 bases and J 4 bases, leaving 13 bases between the germline ends. CDR3 bases: TGTGCCACCAGTGAACCGGGCCGCAAATACAATGAGCAGTTCTTC. Its translation is CATSEPGRKYNEQFF.

This chain connects TRBV4-2 to TRBJ2-7; TRBD2 aligns across 11 bases. CDR3 length: 16 amino acids. Germline loops: CDR1 LGHNA, CDR2 YNFKEQ. J was trimmed by 0 bases and V by 4 bases; bases with no gene match: 5. CDR3 in amino acids: CASSRRTSGLSYEQYF. For the CDR3, the DNA is TGTGCCAGCAGCCGCAGGACTAGCGGGCTCTCCTACGAGCAGTACTTC.

This clonotype was recorded a few times. V is TRBV7-9 and J is TRBJ2-3; 10 positions match TRBD1. Trimming removed 5 bases from V and 9 bases from J; junction bases left unmatched: 5. Germline V gene data show CDR1 as SEHNR and CDR2 as FQNEAQ (reference sequence). The CDR3 covers 13 residues. For the CDR3, the DNA is TGTGCCAGCAGCGCCGGACAGGGGGACACGCAGTATTTT. Translated, it gives CASSAGQGDTQYF.

In its sample, this clonotype was seen a few times. This rearrangement joins TRBV20-1 to TRBJ2-1; D gene uncertain. The CDR3 runs 11 residues. V gave up 4 bases and J gave up 10 bases, with 11 bases separating them. Looked up from germline, CDR1 is DFQATT and CDR2 is SNEGSKA (reference sequence). In DNA form, the CDR3 reads TGCAGTGCTAAAGGTCCTAGAGAGCAGTTCTTC. Translating it yields CSAKGPREQFF.

The table lists this clonotype with many counts. The CDR3 protein is CASSPQGQGYEQYF. The CDR3 coding sequence is TGTGCCAGCAGCCCGCAAGGACAGGGCTACGAGCAGTACTTC. This rearrangement joins TRBV3-1 to TRBJ2-7; 8 bases agree with TRBD1. There are 14 residues in the CDR3. Trimming at V came to 4 bases and at J to 3 bases, leaving 5 bases not matched to a gene. From germline, CDR1 is LGHDT and CDR2 YNNKEL (reference sequence).

This clonotype was seen a handful of times. The rearrangement uses TRBV12-3 or TRBV12-4 and TRBJ2-5; 12 nucleotides match TRBD2. CDR3 size: 17 residues. V shed 2 bases, J shed 5 bases, and the junction held 9 bases outside the gene matches. This CDR3 reads CASSLRRTSGVGETQYF. The CDR3 region has the DNA TGTGCCAGCAGTTTAAGGCGGACTAGCGGGGTGGGGGAGACCCAGTACTTC.

The chain joins TRBV10-3 to TRBJ1-4; 8 nucleotides line up with TRBD1. This CDR3 is 15 amino acids long. Germline trimming cut 6 bases from V and 7 bases from J; bases unmatched to any gene: 10. CDR1 and CDR2 from the germline V gene are ENHRY and SYGVKD. The CDR3 DNA is TGTGCCATCAGCCCTTCGCAGGGGGCGACTGAAAAACTGTTTTTT. Protein: CAISPSQGATEKLFF.